These T cell receptor beta chains were read from a single sample in a study of patients and donors after allogeneic stem cell transplantation. TCRdb recomputed calls from the RT-PCR reads with MiXCR, one row per CDR3 protein. The sample lists about 230,000 distinct CDR3 sequences, 14% seen once, with around a tenth in the top ten. Sequencing used blood, either unsorted or a sorted T cell fraction (not recorded which). The receptors derive from a human donor who was either an allogeneic HSCT recipient or a stem cell or donor lymphocyte infusion donor (not recorded which). It is not recorded whose cells these are; they may come from a transplant donor. CDR3s include the opening cysteine and the closing phenylalanine or tryptophan. The D gene is left open where the match is weak. Rows may omit the clone size; those that give it use once, few, many or a size class.

clone size	J gene	D gene	V gene	CDR3 protein	CDR3 DNA
.	TRBJ2-5	TRBD1	TRBV7-2	CASSRDRALQETQYF	TGTGCCAGCAGCCGGGACAGGGCCTTACAAGAGACCCAGTACTTC
many	TRBJ1-2	TRBD1	TRBV7-9	CASSPRTGDPTYGYTF	TGTGCCAGCAGCCCTCGGACAGGGGATCCTACCTATGGCTACACCTTC
few	TRBJ1-1	.	TRBV20-1	CSAEPGWGNTEAFF	TGCAGTGCTGAGCCAGGTTGGGGGAACACTGAAGCTTTCTTT
many	TRBJ2-5	.	TRBV2	CASSWGLKETQYF	TGTGCCAGCAGCTGGGGGCTGAAAGAGACCCAGTACTTC
few	TRBJ2-5	.	TRBV6-5	CASSYSGGVVRGETQYF	TGTGCCAGCAGTTACTCAGGAGGTGTTGTCAGGGGAGAGACCCAGTACTTC
.	TRBJ2-1	.	TRBV11-1	CASSLVPLNEQFF	TGTGCCAGCAGCTTAGTACCGCTTAATGAGCAGTTCTTC
many	TRBJ1-2	TRBD1	TRBV19	CASSGPGQSLLYGYTF	TGTGCCAGTAGTGGACCGGGACAGTCGCTTCTTTATGGCTACACCTTC
.	TRBJ1-1	.	TRBV19	CASSTGAPNTEAFF	TGTGCCAGTAGTACCGGAGCCCCGAACACTGAAGCTTTCTTT
many	TRBJ2-5	TRBD1	TRBV18	CASSPRTGGAETQYF	TGTGCCAGCTCACCAAGGACAGGGGGCGCCGAGACCCAGTACTTC
.	TRBJ2-3	.	TRBV6-1	CASSRGGAGLETQYF	TGTGCCAGCAGTCGGGGCGGCGCGGGACTCGAGACGCAGTATTTT
.	TRBJ2-7	TRBD1	TRBV9	CASSVSGTESYEQYF	TGTGCCAGCAGCGTATCTGGGACAGAGTCCTACGAGCAGTACTTC
few	TRBJ2-1	.	TRBV7-2	CATQTSTSSYNEQFF	TGTGCCACCCAAACTAGCACGAGCTCCTACAATGAGCAGTTCTTC
.	TRBJ1-1	.	TRBV9	CASSARSRTATEAFF	TGTGCCAGCAGCGCCCGCTCCCGGACAGCGACTGAAGCTTTCTTT
few	TRBJ2-7	.	TRBV5-1	CASSLVQGTYEQYF	TGCGCCAGCAGCTTGGTTCAGGGGACCTACGAGCAGTACTTC
many	TRBJ2-7	.	TRBV3-1	CASSYGRLLYEQYF	TGTGCCAGCAGCTACGGACGCCTCCTGTACGAGCAGTACTTC
few	TRBJ2-1	TRBD1	TRBV12-3/TRBV12-4	CASRRTTGAYNEQFF	TGTGCCAGCAGGAGAACTACAGGGGCGTACAATGAGCAGTTCTTC
many	TRBJ1-5	.	TRBV6-2/TRBV6-3	CASRSRLPEGQPQHF	TGTGCCAGCAGATCTCGACTCCCGGAAGGCCAGCCCCAGCATTTT
medium-sized	TRBJ1-1	TRBD1	TRBV7-3	CASSKRQGDEAFF	TGTGCCAGCAGCAAAAGACAGGGTGACGAAGCTTTCTTT
few	TRBJ1-1	TRBD1	TRBV10-3	CAITPSDRGTLNTEAFF	TGTGCCATCACCCCTTCCGACAGGGGGACCTTGAACACTGAAGCTTTCTTT
few	TRBJ1-4	.	TRBV7-9	CASSLVGSGEKLFF	TGTGCCAGCAGCTTAGTGGGATCTGGTGAAAAACTGTTTTTT
many	TRBJ2-3	.	TRBV3-1	CASSQGQSSTDTQYF	TGTGCCAGCAGCCAAGGGCAGTCTAGCACAGATACGCAGTATTTT
few	TRBJ1-6	.	TRBV5-6	CASSSYRDYNSPLHF	TGTGCCAGCAGCTCATACAGGGACTATAATTCACCCCTCCACTTT
many	TRBJ2-1	.	TRBV7-2	CASSSPRGRGNEQFF	TGTGCCAGCAGCTCCCCTCGGGGGCGGGGCAATGAGCAGTTCTTC
many	TRBJ1-1	.	TRBV10-2	CASSDVGGAGHTEAFF	TGCGCCAGCAGTGATGTGGGAGGGGCCGGTCACACTGAAGCTTTCTTT
few	TRBJ2-7	.	TRBV20-1	CSASGRSGYEQYF	TGCAGTGCTAGCGGGAGATCGGGGTACGAGCAGTACTTC
.	TRBJ1-5	.	TRBV30	CAWSLSDQPQHF	TGTGCCTGGAGTTTGAGCGATCAGCCCCAGCATTTT
few	TRBJ2-1	TRBD2	TRBV7-3	CASSRSGRGNEQFF	TGTGCCAGCAGCAGAAGCGGGAGGGGCAATGAGCAGTTCTTC
.	TRBJ1-2	TRBD1	TRBV4-1	CASSQASTGNYGYTF	TGCGCCAGCAGCCAAGCCTCGACAGGGAACTATGGCTACACCTTC
few	TRBJ2-1	TRBD2	TRBV9	CASSVATGSGVSYNEQFF	TGTGCCAGCAGCGTAGCTACCGGTAGCGGGGTCTCCTACAATGAGCAGTTCTTC
few	TRBJ2-7	.	TRBV3-1	CASSQAGSLEQYF	TGTGCCAGCAGCCAAGCCGGATCCCTGGAGCAGTACTTC
few	TRBJ2-3	TRBD2	TRBV6-1	CASSGISSGSPDTQYF	TGTGCCAGCAGTGGGATCTCTAGCGGGAGCCCAGATACGCAGTATTTT
many	TRBJ2-5	.	TRBV20-1	CSASPWGVQETQYF	TGCAGTGCTAGTCCCTGGGGTGTTCAAGAGACCCAGTACTTC
few	TRBJ1-5	.	TRBV19	CASSRNWDQPQHF	TGTGCCAGTAGTCGGAACTGGGATCAGCCCCAGCATTTT
few	TRBJ1-6	.	TRBV2	CAVPTQGAGSPLHF	TGTGCCGTACCGACCCAGGGTGCTGGTTCACCCCTCCACTTT
.	TRBJ1-3	.	TRBV7-9	CASSLSQGNTIYF	TGTGCCAGCAGCTTATCACAAGGAAACACCATATATTTT
few	TRBJ2-7	TRBD2	TRBV20-1	CSASPGGSIHEQYF	TGCAGTGCTAGCCCTGGCGGGAGTATCCACGAGCAGTACTTC
many	TRBJ2-1	TRBD2	TRBV11-2	CASFGREGPHNEQFF	TGTGCCAGTTTCGGGCGGGAGGGCCCCCACAATGAGCAGTTCTTC
many	TRBJ2-6	.	TRBV16	CASTQRGALSGANVLTF	TGTGCCAGCACTCAGAGGGGGGCCCTCTCTGGGGCCAACGTCCTGACTTTC
.	TRBJ2-1	.	TRBV29-1	CSVEVGNEQFF	TGCAGCGTTGAAGTAGGAAATGAGCAGTTCTTC
.	TRBJ2-5	.	TRBV7-2	CASSLDAAKLETQYF	TGTGCCAGCAGCTTAGACGCTGCCAAACTTGAGACCCAGTACTTC
many	TRBJ1-3	.	TRBV29-1	CSVSSGNTIYF	TGCAGCGTCTCCTCTGGAAACACCATATATTTT
many	TRBJ2-2	TRBD1	TRBV20-1	CSASSPDRSTGELFF	TGCAGTGCTAGTTCCCCGGACAGGAGCACCGGGGAGCTGTTTTTT
few	TRBJ1-5	.	TRBV20-1	CSASRGGQGQPQHF	TGCAGTGCTAGTAGAGGGGGGCAGGGTCAGCCCCAGCATTTT
.	TRBJ1-2	.	TRBV7-8	CASSRGLTYGYTF	TGTGCCAGCAGCCGGGGACTGACCTATGGCTACACCTTC
once	TRBJ2-1	.	TRBV20-1	CSARPIPPSSGEQFF	TGCAGTGCTAGACCAATACCGCCTTCATCGGGTGAGCAGTTCTTC
many	TRBJ2-5	.	TRBV6-1	CASSGSVQETQYF	TGTGCCAGCAGTGGGTCCGTTCAAGAGACCCAGTACTTC
.	TRBJ1-3	.	TRBV9	CASSGTDSSGNTIYF	TGTGCCAGCAGCGGGACGGACAGCTCTGGAAACACCATATATTTT